One and the same sample provided the 9 T cell receptor beta chains below, sequenced in a study of cytotoxic CD8 clonotypes in ibrutinib-treated CLL. The method was immunoSEQ multiplex PCR; TCRdb's version includes in-frame clones alone and lacks a portion of them. The table shows around 250,000 clones, with 70% occurring only once. The sequencing used PBMCs, collected after 24 months of ibrutinib treatment. Every receptor here comes from a human donor with chronic lymphocytic leukemia.

The chain joins TRBV28 to TRBJ2-7, with 7 bases aligning to TRBD1. The germline gives CDR1 MDHEN, CDR2 SYDVKM. The trim removed 6 bases at V and 6 bases at J, leaving 14 bases unmatched. The CDR3 totals 15 residues. The CDR3 bases are TGTGCCAGCAGACCTAACAGGGGTAGCCTTGGCGAGCAGTACTTC. Its translation: CASRPNRGSLGEQYF.

This clone was observed once. The chain combines TRBV5-1 with TRBJ2-7; possibly TRBD1 or TRBD2 for D (6 bases each). The V and J ends lost 5 bases and 5 bases respectively, with 23 bases between them. Germline V CDR1 and CDR2: SGHRS, YFSETQ. The CDR3 contains 16 residues. CDR3 residues: CASSWGAETEKHEQYF. The CDR3 coding sequence is TGCGCCAGCAGTTGGGGGGCGGAGACCGAAAAACACGAGCAGTACTTC.

The J gene is TRBJ1-3, the V gene TRBV10-2; D call uncertain. V was pared by 6 bases and J by 0 bases, with 12 bases between. The CDR3 has 15 amino acids. Looked up from germline, CDR1 is WSHSY and CDR2 is SAAADI. CDR3: CASRYGRFSGNTIYF. CDR3 coding DNA: TGCGCCAGCAGGTACGGACGGTTCTCTGGAAACACCATATATTTT.

This chain uses TRBV19 with TRBJ2-2; no firm D call. This CDR3 is 12 amino acids long. In germline, CDR1 is LNHDA, CDR2 SQIVND (reference sequence). V was pared by 5 bases and J by 7 bases, with 8 bases between. CDR3 coding DNA: TGTGCCAGTAGTCCAGTGGTCGGGGAGCTGTTTTTT. This encodes CASSPVVGELFF. The variable domain in full, completed from reference TRBV19 and TRBJ2-2, reads DGGITQSPKYLFRKEGQNVTLSCEQNLNHDAMYWYRQDPGQGLRLIYYSQIVNDFQKGDIAEGYSVSREKKESFPLTVTSAQKNPTAFYLCASSPVVGELFFGEGSRLTVL.

The chain couples TRBV9 to TRBJ1-2; D possibly corresponds to TRBD1 (5 bases). CDR3 size: 14 residues. Trimming stripped 3 bases from V and 8 bases from J, with 17 bases between. Germline V lookup: CDR1 SGDLS, CDR2 YYNGEE. CDR3 in DNA: TGTGCCAGCAGCGGCGGGGCCCAAGGACACGGCTACACCTTC. It yields the protein CASSGGAQGHGYTF.

The chain's CDR3 is CASSYRGETQYF. The CDR3 DNA reads TGTGCCAGCAGCTACAGGGGTGAGACCCAGTACTTC. J is TRBJ2-5 and V is TRBV6-5, with 7 nucleotides matching TRBD1. CDR1 and CDR2 (germline): MNHEY, SVGAGI. J was trimmed by 5 bases and V by 6 bases; bases with no gene match: 3. This CDR3 comprises 12 residues.

This clone was seen just once. The chain is built from TRBV2 and TRBJ2-2, with 12 bases that match TRBD2. CDR1 SNHLY and CDR2 FYNNEI come from the germline V gene. The CDR3 has 15 residues. V lost 9 bases and J lost 1; bases outside the gene matches: 3. The CDR3 DNA reads TGTGCCAGTTTACTAGCGGGAGGGAACACCGGGGAGCTGTTTTTT. Translating gives CASLLAGGNTGELFF.

The rearrangement joins TRBV5-1 to TRBJ1-6, with D uncertain. Trimming removed 4 bases from V and 7 bases from J, with 21 bases in between. Germline-derived CDR1 and CDR2 are SGHRS and YFSETQ. The CDR3 sequence is 17 residues long. CDR3 in amino acids: CASSESTRRGTNSPLHF. Written as DNA, the CDR3 is TGCGCCAGCAGCGAATCAACCCGACGGGGTACAAATTCACCCCTCCACTTT.

V usage is TRBV15 and J usage is TRBJ2-3; perhaps TRBD2 as D (6 bases). This CDR3 is built from 14 residues. Germline V CDR1 and CDR2: LNHNV, YYDKDF (reference sequence). Trimming left V 5 bases short and J 6 bases short, with 15 bases between. This CDR3 reads CATSASREVDTQYF. The CDR3 bases are TGTGCCACCAGCGCGAGCAGGGAGGTCGATACGCAGTATTTT.